This entry lists 26 T cell receptor beta chains sequenced from one sample in a study of blood T cell repertoires in COVID-19. Some clones are missing from TCRdb's copy, which holds only in-frame ones; the method was immunoSEQ multiplex PCR. The profile shows about 200,000 clones, around 94% of them singletons. The sequenced sample consisted of peripheral blood. Receptors were obtained from a man aged 30 to 39 with COVID-19, enrolled during active disease.

This chain links TRBV6-1 with TRBJ2-7; tentatively, D is TRBD1 (6 bases). V was shortened by 2 bases and J by 3 bases, with 11 bases between the two germline ends. Looked up from germline, CDR1 is MNHNS and CDR2 is SASEGT. The CDR3 totals 14 residues. CDR3 loop: CASSESRGNYEQYF. The CDR3 DNA is TGTGCCAGCAGTGAAAGCAGGGGAAACTACGAGCAGTACTTC.

Here the CDR3 DNA reads TGCGCCAGCAGCTTTGGACCGGGACAGGGGGGGCAAGAGACCCAGTACTTC. Translating it yields CASSFGPGQGGQETQYF. V usage is TRBV5-1 and J usage is TRBJ2-5, with 11 positions matching TRBD1. The germline gives CDR1 SGHRS, CDR2 YFSETQ. CDR3 length: 17 residues. V shed 2 bases, J shed 2 bases, and the junction held 8 bases outside the gene matches.

The chain combines TRBV30 with TRBJ2-3, with 9 bases identical to TRBD2. The CDR3 extends over 17 amino acids. V was pared by 0 bases and J by 2 bases, with 9 bases of the junction left unmatched. The germline CDR1 and CDR2 sequences are GTSNPN and SVGIG (reference sequence). CDR3 residues: CAWSVRGSGGSTDTQYF. The CDR3 DNA sequence: TGTGCCTGGAGTGTACGCGGTAGCGGGGGATCCACAGATACGCAGTATTTT.

This clone occurred once. This chain joins TRBV5-1 and TRBJ2-1; 10 bases agree with TRBD1. There are 15 residues in the CDR3. CDR1 SGHRS and CDR2 YFSETQ come from the germline V gene. After removal of 7 bases from V and 7 bases from J, the junction contained 11 bases not matched to a gene. The CDR3: CASAPGQGVWNEQFF. DNA for the CDR3: TGCGCCAGCGCCCCCGGACAGGGGGTATGGAATGAGCAGTTCTTC.

The chain links TRBV29-1 to TRBJ1-1; no reliable D call. V lost 4 bases and J lost 1, with 10 bases in between. The V gene's germline CDR1 is SQVTM and CDR2 ANQGSEA. The CDR3 has 13 residues. The CDR3 here is CSVGGRGNTEAFF. In DNA, the CDR3 is TGCAGCGTTGGGGGTCGGGGGAACACTGAAGCTTTCTTT.

The chain carries TRBV9 and TRBJ2-3; 8 bases align to TRBD2. Germline CDR1 is SGDLS and CDR2 is YYNGEE. V lost 6 bases to trimming and J lost 0 bases; unmatched junction nucleotides: 6. The CDR3 totals 15 residues. CDR3: CASNQRGSSTDTQYF. For the CDR3, the DNA is TGTGCCAGCAACCAGCGGGGGTCGAGCACAGATACGCAGTATTTT.

The chain recombines TRBV19 with TRBJ2-4; 15 bases are a match to TRBD2. This CDR3 spans 19 amino acids. Trimming removed 5 bases from V and 6 bases from J; junction bases left unmatched: 14. CDR1 is LNHDA, CDR2 SQIVND, per germline (reference sequence). The CDR3 spells CASSLSGLAGGQGRNIQYF. CDR3 nucleotide sequence: TGTGCCAGTAGTCTTTCCGGACTAGCGGGGGGGCAAGGGAGAAACATTCAGTACTTC.

This sequence joins TRBV30 and TRBJ1-5; maybe TRBD1 (6 bases). CDR3 length equals 14 residues. Trimming cost V 3 bases and J 4 bases, with 13 bases left between them. Germline V gene lookup returns CDR1 GTSNPN and CDR2 SVGIG (reference sequence). CDR3 residues: CAWSAGAENQPQHF. The CDR3 nucleotides read TGTGCCTGGAGCGCGGGGGCAGAGAATCAGCCCCAGCATTTT.

The chain joins TRBV24-1 to TRBJ2-3, with 7 bases identical to TRBD1. Trimming removed 9 bases from V and 2 bases from J; junction bases left unmatched: 7. This CDR3 is built from 14 residues. Germline CDR1 and CDR2: KGHDR and SFDVKD. In nucleotides, the CDR3 is TGTGCCACCTGGACAGGAAGACTCACAGATACGCAGTATTTT. As protein: CATWTGRLTDTQYF.

This clone was seen a single time. V gene TRBV19 combines with J gene TRBJ2-1; TRBD2 matches 14 bases. Trimming cost V 5 bases and J 7 bases; bases outside gene matches: 16. The CDR3 runs 19 residues. Germline lookup yields CDR1 LNHDA and CDR2 SQIVND (reference sequence). Here the CDR3 DNA reads TGTGCCAGTAGTCGTCGGACTAGCGGGGGGTTATCAGGAGAAAATGAGCAGTTCTTC. Amino acid sequence: CASSRRTSGGLSGENEQFF.

The genes are TRBV12-3 or TRBV12-4 and TRBJ1-2, with TRBD1 as a possible D gene (6 bases). The V and J ends lost 6 bases and 2 bases respectively, with 10 bases between them. The CDR3 contains 13 residues. Here the CDR3 reads CASSLGGNYGYTF. In DNA form, the CDR3 reads TGTGCCAGCAGCCTAGGGGGAAACTATGGCTACACCTTC.

The chain joins TRBV5-1 to TRBJ2-3, with D possibly matching TRBD2 (6 bases). Trimming left V 4 bases short and J 3 bases short, with 12 bases between. The CDR3 is 14 residues long. Germline-derived CDR1 and CDR2 are SGHRS and YFSETQ. The CDR3 spells CASSATTSTDTQYF. For the CDR3, the DNA is TGCGCCAGCAGCGCTACGACTAGTACAGATACGCAGTATTTT. The variable domain in full, completed from reference TRBV5-1 and TRBJ2-3, reads KAGVTQTPRYLIKTRGQQVTLSCSPISGHRSVSWYQQTPGQGLQFLFEYFSETQRNKGNFPGRFSGRQFSNSRSEMNVSTLELGDSALYLCASSATTSTDTQYFGPGTRLTVL.

The rearrangement links TRBV6-5 to TRBJ1-6, with TRBD1 identical over 7 bases. Trimming removed 6 bases from V and 8 bases from J; junction bases left unmatched: 4. This CDR3 has 13 residues. Germline V gene lookup returns CDR1 MNHEY and CDR2 SVGAGI. For the CDR3, the DNA is TGTGCCAGCAGCGGACAGGAGTATTCACCCCTCCACTTT. Amino acids: CASSGQEYSPLHF.

As DNA, the CDR3 is TGTGCCAGCAGTCCAAGTGGGACAGGGACCTACGAGCAGTACTTC. It specifies CASSPSGTGTYEQYF. The J gene is TRBJ2-7, the V gene TRBV11-2; TRBD1 matches 9 bases. The CDR3 runs 15 residues. Germline trimming cut 6 bases from V and 2 bases from J; bases unmatched to any gene: 8. CDR1 is SGHAT and CDR2 is FQNNGV in the germline V gene.

The chain has TRBV4-1 and TRBJ1-1, with 9 bases lining up with TRBD1. This CDR3 region has 14 residues. Losses at the gene ends were 1 base for V and 12 bases for J; bases not matched to a gene: 9. From germline, CDR1 is MGHRA and CDR2 YSYEKL. The CDR3 coding sequence is TGCGCCAGCAGCCAAGTCGGGACAGGGCCTCAATCTTTCTTT. This sequence encodes CASSQVGTGPQSFF.

The rearrangement uses TRBV2 and TRBJ1-1; TRBD1 agrees at 7 bases. From germline, CDR1 is SNHLY and CDR2 FYNNEI. There are 15 residues in the CDR3. Losses at the gene ends were 6 bases for V and 1 base for J; bases not matched to a gene: 8. The CDR3 sequence: CASRERGQTNTEAFF. The DNA for the CDR3 is TGTGCCAGCAGGGAGAGGGGACAGACGAACACTGAAGCTTTCTTT.

This CDR3 reads CASISDRPSRTDTQYF. In nucleotides, the CDR3 is TGTGCCAGCATCAGCGACAGGCCGTCAAGGACAGATACGCAGTATTTT. The chain couples TRBV2 to TRBJ2-3; TRBD1 might be the D (6 bases). The germline V gene has CDR1 SNHLY and CDR2 FYNNEI. The CDR3 loop spans 16 amino acids. V was shortened by 7 bases and J by 3 bases, with 20 bases between the two germline ends.

V gene TRBV7-9 combines with J gene TRBJ1-4; 10 nucleotides line up with TRBD1. Germline CDR1 and CDR2: SEHNR and FQNEAQ (reference sequence). Losses at the gene ends were 4 bases for V and 7 bases for J; bases not matched to a gene: 3. This CDR3 contains 14 residues. This CDR3 reads CASSYGTGVEKLFF. CDR3 DNA: TGTGCCAGCAGCTACGGGACAGGGGTTGAAAAACTGTTTTTT.

In DNA, the CDR3 is TGCAGCGTTATGACTAGCGGGGGCGTAACCCCCTACGAGCAGTACTTC. Amino acids: CSVMTSGGVTPYEQYF. This chain links TRBV29-1 with TRBJ2-7, with TRBD2 matching 12 bases. V shed 5 bases, J shed 2 bases, and the junction held 10 bases outside the gene matches. From germline, CDR1 is SQVTM and CDR2 ANQGSEA. The CDR3 is made up of 16 amino acids.

The chain carries TRBV14 and TRBJ2-2, with D uncertain. The CDR3 has 14 residues. Trimming shortened V by 0 bases and J by 8 bases, and 10 bases separated the two germline ends. Germline V gene lookup returns CDR1 SGHDN and CDR2 FVKESK. The CDR3 is CASSQEQDSGELFF. The CDR3 nucleotides are TGTGCCAGCAGCCAAGAGCAGGATTCAGGGGAGCTGTTTTTT.

This clone was detected only once. This chain links TRBV5-1 with TRBJ1-1; TRBD1 aligns across 8 bases. This CDR3 contains 14 residues. With V trimmed by 4 bases and J by 1 base, 3 bases remained unmatched. Looked up from germline, CDR1 is SGHRS and CDR2 is YFSETQ. CDR3 loop: CASSPTGENTEAFF. CDR3 coding DNA: TGCGCCAGCAGCCCGACAGGGGAGAACACTGAAGCTTTCTTT.

V is TRBV3-1 (or the pseudogene TRBV3-2) and J is TRBJ2-3; 10 bases map to TRBD2. CDR1 is LGHDT, CDR2 YNNKEL, per germline (reference sequence). The CDR3 extends over 19 amino acids. The V and J ends lost 6 bases and 2 bases, in that order; junction bases with no gene match: 17. The CDR3 protein is CASRGGSGGPQPFTDTQYF. The CDR3 DNA follows: TGTGCCAGCAGGGGTGGTAGCGGGGGGCCCCAACCATTCACAGATACGCAGTATTTT.

V is TRBV6-5 and J is TRBJ1-2; TRBD1 matches 9 bases. This CDR3 has 14 residues. The germline V gene encodes CDR1 MNHEY and CDR2 SVGAGI. After removal of 6 bases from V and 6 bases from J, the junction contained 8 bases not matched to a gene. The CDR3 reads CASRTPGQGDGYTF. In DNA form, the CDR3 reads TGTGCCAGCAGAACTCCGGGACAGGGCGATGGCTACACCTTC.

The gene calls are TRBV11-2 and TRBJ1-3; TRBD1 agrees at 10 bases. The germline CDR1 and CDR2 sequences are SGHAT and FQNNGV. The CDR3 contains 16 residues. With V trimmed by 5 bases and J by 3 bases, 7 bases remained unmatched. The CDR3 here is CASSQRQGARGNTIYF. In DNA form, the CDR3 reads TGTGCCAGCAGCCAACGACAGGGGGCACGTGGAAACACCATATATTTT.

V gene TRBV6-6 combines with J gene TRBJ1-2; 10 nucleotides match TRBD1. V was clipped by 8 bases and J by 5 bases; unmatched bases: 8. Germline V gene data show CDR1 as MNHNY and CDR2 as SVGAGI (reference sequence). CDR3 length: 14 residues. CDR3: CASLRDRGRYGYTF. DNA of the CDR3: TGTGCCAGCCTCCGAGACAGGGGGCGGTATGGCTACACCTTC.

The CDR3 bases are TGTGCCAGCAGCCCATTCAGGGGTAGCAGCAATCAGCCCCAGCATTTT. It codes for CASSPFRGSSNQPQHF. The chain links TRBV5-6 to TRBJ1-5, with a weak D call TRBD1 (6 bases). Germline V lookup: CDR1 SGHDT, CDR2 YYEEEE. V was pared by 4 bases and J by 1 base, with 15 bases between. The CDR3 spans 16 residues.